A single T cell receptor beta chain is shown here with its context. The source of the sample is a study of blood T cell repertoires in COVID-19. The method was immunoSEQ multiplex PCR; TCRdb's version includes in-frame clones alone and lacks a portion of them. The table lists fewer than 200,000 clones, 75% to 85% of them singletons. The germline gives CDR1 MRHNA, CDR2 SNTAGT. This CDR3 is 15 amino acids long. V dropped 6 bases and J dropped 1 base, with 15 bases sitting between them. Material for sequencing was peripheral blood. V gene TRBV6-4 combines with J gene TRBJ1-1, with D perhaps TRBD1 (5 bases). The sequence was obtained from a woman older than 75 with COVID-19, enrolled during active disease. The CDR3 DNA follows: TGTGCCAGCAGGCCAGAGGGACTCCCGAACACTGAAGCTTTCTTT. Its translation is CASRPEGLPNTEAFF.